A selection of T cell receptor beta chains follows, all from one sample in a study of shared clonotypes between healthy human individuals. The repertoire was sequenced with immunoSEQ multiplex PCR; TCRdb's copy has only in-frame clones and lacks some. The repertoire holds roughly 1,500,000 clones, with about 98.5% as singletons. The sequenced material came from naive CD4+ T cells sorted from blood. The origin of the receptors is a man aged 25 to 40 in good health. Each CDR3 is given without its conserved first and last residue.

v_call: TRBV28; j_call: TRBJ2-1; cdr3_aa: ASSLLQGDYNEQF
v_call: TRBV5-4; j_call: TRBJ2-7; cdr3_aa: ASSLRRQGSYEQY
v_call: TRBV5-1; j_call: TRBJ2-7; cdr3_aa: ASSLGVAGGMDEQY
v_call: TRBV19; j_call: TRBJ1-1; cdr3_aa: ASSKKMNTEAF
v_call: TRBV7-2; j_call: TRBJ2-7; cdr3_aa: ASSLAGSPAIYEQY
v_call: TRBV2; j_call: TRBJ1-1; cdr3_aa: ATQGIYTEAF
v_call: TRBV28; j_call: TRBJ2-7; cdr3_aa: ASTSGATPYEQY
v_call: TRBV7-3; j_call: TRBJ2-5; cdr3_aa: ASSFAGDQETQY
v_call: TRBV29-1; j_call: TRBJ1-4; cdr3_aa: SVKSPQGGQELF
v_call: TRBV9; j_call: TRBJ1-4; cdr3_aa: ASSEGLGKLF
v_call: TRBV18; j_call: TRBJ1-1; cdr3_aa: ASSFRTGGGSGTEAF
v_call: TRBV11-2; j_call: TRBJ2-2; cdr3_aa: ASGRALTGELF
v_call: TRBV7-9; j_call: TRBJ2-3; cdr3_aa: ASSLRVLAGGHTDTQY
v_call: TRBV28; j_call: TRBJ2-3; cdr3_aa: ATRGGRSSTDTQY
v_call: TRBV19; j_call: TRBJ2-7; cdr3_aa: ASSIVAGSSYEQY
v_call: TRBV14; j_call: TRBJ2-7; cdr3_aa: ASSQGSGRDYEQY
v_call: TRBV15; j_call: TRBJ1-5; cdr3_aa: ATSRDDRPQH
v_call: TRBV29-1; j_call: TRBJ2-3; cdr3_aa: SVGGEAPWGLKPDTQY
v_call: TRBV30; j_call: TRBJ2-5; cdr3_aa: AWSSISWEETQY
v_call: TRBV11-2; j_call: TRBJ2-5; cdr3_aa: ASSLDPASTGLQETQY
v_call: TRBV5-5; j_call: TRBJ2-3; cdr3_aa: ASSLALIGSTDTQY